This entry concerns a single T cell receptor (beta chain). Its cognate antigen is unknown. The data were obtained in a study of PD-1 blockade in classical Hodgkin lymphoma. Time point specified: newly diagnosed, previously untreated cHL patient sample. Acting as the comparison were PBMCs from newly diagnosed, untreated classical Hodgkin lymphoma. The CDR3 length is 11 residues. Sequencing used immunoSEQ multiplex PCR; TCRdb keeps in-frame clones, though not all of them. The profile covers around 43,000 clones, with roughly 90% appearing a single time and 4.9% taken by the ten largest. Study results and limitations: The drivers behind the repertoire differences, possibly disease activity or prior therapy, remain undefined. Healthy donors were reported to have higher baseline TCR diversity than newly diagnosed patients.

This chain uses TRBV21-1 with TRBJ2-3; the table's TRBD2 call for D was not verified on the DNA. TRBV21-1 constitutes a pseudogene. The clonotype comes from a human donor with classical Hodgkin lymphoma. The sample comprised peripheral blood mononuclear cells (PBMCs). CDR3: CASSNRDTQYF. DNA for the CDR3: TGTGCCAGCAGCAATAGAGATACGCAGTATTTT.